The 13 T cell receptor beta chains reported below all come from one sample, sequenced in a study of technical replicates of blood from several donors. TCRdb's table, derived via immunoSEQ multiplex PCR, lists solely in-frame clones and lacks some. The data show some 99,000 clones, 95% seen once. Sample: T cells isolated from PBMCs. The receptor source for this set is a human donor in good health.

The chain links TRBV4-1 to TRBJ2-1; the match to TRBD2 covers 9 bases. The germline V gene encodes CDR1 MGHRA and CDR2 YSYEKL. Germline trimming cut 0 bases from V and 4 bases from J; bases unmatched to any gene: 10. This CDR3 is 18 amino acids long. CDR3 sequence reads: CASSQDQREDPFYNEQFF. The CDR3 region has the DNA TGCGCCAGCAGCCAAGATCAGCGGGAGGATCCGTTTTACAATGAGCAGTTCTTC.

The chain carries TRBV29-1 and TRBJ1-2, with D possibly TRBD1 on 5 matching bases. Germline values: CDR1 SQVTM, CDR2 ANQGSEA. V was shortened by 4 bases and J by 2 bases, with 8 bases between the two germline ends. The CDR3 length is 12 residues. CDR3 nucleotide sequence: TGCAGCGTTGTTAGGGGCAACTATGGCTACACCTTC. Translation gives CSVVRGNYGYTF.

The chain recombines TRBV2 with TRBJ1-2; D is undetermined. V shed 7 bases and J shed 8 bases, with 17 bases lying between them. CDR3 size: 13 residues. Germline-derived CDR1 and CDR2 are SNHLY and FYNNEI. CDR3 coding DNA: TGTGCCAGCACCGTCCCCAGGTTGGAAGGCTACACCTTC. This codes for CASTVPRLEGYTF.

V is TRBV4-1 and J is TRBJ2-4, with D hard to call. The CDR3 totals 15 residues. V was pared by 2 bases and J by 1 base, with 9 bases between. Germline CDR1 and CDR2: MGHRA and YSYEKL. The CDR3 loop reads CASSQPRAAKNIQYF. DNA of the CDR3: TGCGCCAGCAGCCAACCCCGCGCGGCCAAAAACATTCAGTACTTC.

This chain connects TRBV5-1 to TRBJ2-1, with TRBD2 matching 7 bases. V dropped 5 bases and J dropped 8; count of bases not matched to a gene: 10. The CDR3 loop spans 14 amino acids. Per the germline V gene, CDR1 is SGHRS and CDR2 is YFSETQ. The CDR3 reads CASSWTGGSDEQFF. The CDR3 region has the DNA TGCGCCAGCAGTTGGACCGGCGGGAGTGATGAGCAGTTCTTC. Using reference TRBV5-1 and TRBJ2-1 for the parts outside the CDR3, the full variable domain is KAGVTQTPRYLIKTRGQQVTLSCSPISGHRSVSWYQQTPGQGLQFLFEYFSETQRNKGNFPGRFSGRQFSNSRSEMNVSTLELGDSALYLCASSWTGGSDEQFFGPGTRLTVL.

V and J are TRBV28 and TRBJ1-1; 7 positions match TRBD1. Germline CDR1 is MDHEN and CDR2 is SYDVKM. CDR3 length: 17 amino acids. Unmatched junction bases numbered 12, after V lost 4 bases and J lost 1 base. The CDR3: CASSYSFRDRQNTEAFF. The CDR3 DNA reads as TGTGCCAGCAGTTATAGTTTTCGGGACAGACAGAACACTGAAGCTTTCTTT. Supplemented by reference TRBV28 and TRBJ1-1, the full variable domain reads DVKVTQSSRYLVKRTGEKVFLECVQDMDHENMFWYRQDPGLGLRLIYFSYDVKMKEKGDIPEGYSVSREKKERFSLILESASTNQTSMYLCASSYSFRDRQNTEAFFGQGTRLTVV.

The rearrangement uses TRBV5-5 and TRBJ2-2; D not resolved. Looked up from germline, CDR1 is SGHKS and CDR2 is YYEKEE (reference sequence). V was cut by 0 bases and J by 7 bases, with 4 bases left in between. This CDR3 has 12 amino acids. CDR3: CASSLVGGELFF. The DNA of the CDR3 is TGTGCCAGCAGCTTGGTCGGCGGGGAGCTGTTTTTT.

The rearrangement joins TRBV2 to TRBJ2-1, with D possibly matching TRBD2 (6 bases). Germline CDR1 SNHLY, CDR2 FYNNEI. The V and J ends lost 0 bases and 6 bases respectively, with 15 bases between them. The CDR3 loop spans 16 amino acids. CDR3 residues: CASSEAAGLGGNEQFF. The CDR3 coding sequence is TGTGCCAGCAGTGAAGCCGCGGGACTCGGGGGCAATGAGCAGTTCTTC.

This clone was detected once. V gene TRBV19 combines with J gene TRBJ1-1; D is possibly TRBD1 (5 bases). The germline CDR1 and CDR2 sequences are LNHDA and SQIVND (reference sequence). The CDR3 totals 15 residues. The V gene lost 7 bases and the J gene lost 3 bases, with 18 bases spanning the gap. CDR3 in DNA: TGTGCCAGTATTTGGGGTGGGGGGTCGTACACTGAAGCTTTCTTT. This sequence encodes CASIWGGGSYTEAFF. Complete variable domain (other parts from reference TRBV19 and TRBJ1-1): DGGITQSPKYLFRKEGQNVTLSCEQNLNHDAMYWYRQDPGQGLRLIYYSQIVNDFQKGDIAEGYSVSREKKESFPLTVTSAQKNPTAFYLCASIWGGGSYTEAFFGQGTRLTVV.

This chain connects TRBV11-2 to TRBJ2-1; unclear D gene. The CDR3 totals 12 residues. Germline CDR1 is SGHAT and CDR2 is FQNNGV. V was trimmed by 2 bases and J by 8 bases, leaving 7 bases between them. CDR3 sequence reads: CASSLNFDEQFF. CDR3 DNA: TGTGCCAGCAGCTTAAACTTTGATGAGCAGTTCTTC. Full variable domain (outside the CDR3, taken from reference TRBV11-2 and TRBJ2-1): EAGVAQSPRYKIIEKRQSVAFWCNPISGHATLYWYQQILGQGPKLLIQFQNNGVVDDSQLPKDRFSAERLKGVDSTLKIQPAKLEDSAVYLCASSLNFDEQFFGPGTRLTVL.

The rearrangement joins TRBV27 to TRBJ1-1; the match to TRBD1 covers 7 bases. Unmatched junction bases numbered 13, after V lost 9 bases and J lost 0 bases. The CDR3 spans 16 residues. The V gene's germline CDR1 is MNHEY and CDR2 SMNVEV (reference sequence). CDR3 in DNA: TGTGCCAGTACCGACAGGGTGAACCTTTTGAACACTGAAGCTTTCTTT. Translation: CASTDRVNLLNTEAFF.

The chain recombines TRBV11-1 with TRBJ2-3; D gene uncertain. Trimming shortened V by 5 bases and J by 5 bases, and 14 bases separated the two germline ends. The CDR3 sequence is 14 residues long. CDR1 SGHAT and CDR2 FQDESV come from the germline V gene (reference sequence). This CDR3 is CASSQLSERDTQYF. The DNA of the CDR3 is TGTGCCAGCAGCCAACTGTCTGAAAGAGATACGCAGTATTTT.

The genes are TRBV2 and TRBJ2-1; 10 nucleotides line up with TRBD1. This CDR3 comprises 14 residues. After removal of 4 bases from V and 5 bases from J, the junction contained 2 bases not matched to a gene. Germline CDR1 is SNHLY and CDR2 is FYNNEI. The CDR3 nucleotides read TGTGCCAGCAGTGGCGGGACAGGGGACAATGAGCAGTTCTTC. This translates into CASSGGTGDNEQFF.